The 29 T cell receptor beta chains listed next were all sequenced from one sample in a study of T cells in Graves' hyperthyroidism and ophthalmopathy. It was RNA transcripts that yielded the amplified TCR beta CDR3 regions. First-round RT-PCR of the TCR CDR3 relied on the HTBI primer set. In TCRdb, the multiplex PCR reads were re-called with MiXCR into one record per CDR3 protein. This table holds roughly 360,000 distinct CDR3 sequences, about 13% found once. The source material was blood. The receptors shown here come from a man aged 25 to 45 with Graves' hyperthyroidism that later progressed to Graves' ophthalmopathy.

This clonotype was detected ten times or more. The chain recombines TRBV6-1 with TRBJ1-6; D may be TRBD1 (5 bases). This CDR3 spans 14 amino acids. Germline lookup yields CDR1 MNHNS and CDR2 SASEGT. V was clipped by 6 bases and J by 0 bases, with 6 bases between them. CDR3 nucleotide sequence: TGTGCCAGCAGAGACAGCTCCTATAATTCACCCCTCCACTTT. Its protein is CASRDSSYNSPLHF.

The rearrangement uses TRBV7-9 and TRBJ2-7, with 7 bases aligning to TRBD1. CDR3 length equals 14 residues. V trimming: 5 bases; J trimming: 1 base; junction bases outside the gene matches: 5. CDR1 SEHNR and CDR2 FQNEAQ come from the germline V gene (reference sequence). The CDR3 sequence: CASSTWDSSYEQYF. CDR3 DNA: TGTGCCAGCAGCACGTGGGACAGTTCCTACGAGCAGTACTTC. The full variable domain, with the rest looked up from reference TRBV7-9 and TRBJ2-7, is DTGVSQNPRHKITKRGQNVTFRCDPISEHNRLYWYRQTLGQGPEFLTYFQNEAQLEKSRLLSDRFSAERPKGSFSTLEIQRTEQGDSAMYLCASSTWDSSYEQYFGPGTRLTVT.

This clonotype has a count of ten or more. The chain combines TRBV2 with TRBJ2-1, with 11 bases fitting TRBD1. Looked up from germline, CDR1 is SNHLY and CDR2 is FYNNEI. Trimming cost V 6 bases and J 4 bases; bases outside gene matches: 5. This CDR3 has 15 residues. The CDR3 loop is CASRDRGRGYNEQFF. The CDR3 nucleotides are TGTGCCAGCAGGGACAGGGGGCGCGGTTACAATGAGCAGTTCTTC. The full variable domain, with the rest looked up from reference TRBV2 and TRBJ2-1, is EPEVTQTPSHQVTQMGQEVILRCVPISNHLYFYWYRQILGQKVEFLVSFYNNEISEKSEIFDDQFSVERPDGSNFTLKIRSTKLEDSAMYFCASRDRGRGYNEQFFGPGTRLTVL.

The CDR3 DNA follows: TGTGCCAGCAGGAAGGATGGTGCGGTGGGGAACAATGAGCAGTTCTTC. Amino acids: CASRKDGAVGNNEQFF. The V call is TRBV25-1, the J call TRBJ2-1; D is unresolved. Germline lookup yields CDR1 MGHDK and CDR2 SYGVNS. The CDR3 loop spans 16 amino acids. Trimming took 6 bases from V and 5 from J, leaving 20 bases between them.

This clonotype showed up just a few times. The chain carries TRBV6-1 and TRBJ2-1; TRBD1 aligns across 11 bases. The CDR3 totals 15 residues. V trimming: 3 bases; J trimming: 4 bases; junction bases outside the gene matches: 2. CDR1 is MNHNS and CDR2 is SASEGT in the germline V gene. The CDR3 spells CASSEGQGVYNEQFF. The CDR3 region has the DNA TGTGCCAGCAGTGAGGGACAGGGGGTATACAATGAGCAGTTCTTC.

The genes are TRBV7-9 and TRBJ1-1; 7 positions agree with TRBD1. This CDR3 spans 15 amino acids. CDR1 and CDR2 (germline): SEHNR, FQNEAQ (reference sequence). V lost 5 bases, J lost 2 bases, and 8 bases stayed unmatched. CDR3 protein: CASSLLGTDNTEAFF. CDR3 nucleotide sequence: TGTGCCAGCAGCCTCCTCGGGACAGATAACACTGAAGCTTTCTTT.

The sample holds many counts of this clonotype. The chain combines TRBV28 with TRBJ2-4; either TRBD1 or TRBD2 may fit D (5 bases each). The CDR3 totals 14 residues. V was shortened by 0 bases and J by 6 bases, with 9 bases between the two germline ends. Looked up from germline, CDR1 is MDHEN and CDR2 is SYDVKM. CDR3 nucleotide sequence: TGTGCCAGCAGTTTATGGGTTGGGGGAAACATTCAGTACTTC. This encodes CASSLWVGGNIQYF.

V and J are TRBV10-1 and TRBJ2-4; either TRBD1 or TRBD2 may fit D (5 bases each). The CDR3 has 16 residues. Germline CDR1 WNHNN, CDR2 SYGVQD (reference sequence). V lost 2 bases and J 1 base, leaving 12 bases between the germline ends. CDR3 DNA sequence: TGCGCCAGCAGTGAGGGGGGTTTCGGGGCCAAAAACATTCAGTACTTC. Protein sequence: CASSEGGFGAKNIQYF.

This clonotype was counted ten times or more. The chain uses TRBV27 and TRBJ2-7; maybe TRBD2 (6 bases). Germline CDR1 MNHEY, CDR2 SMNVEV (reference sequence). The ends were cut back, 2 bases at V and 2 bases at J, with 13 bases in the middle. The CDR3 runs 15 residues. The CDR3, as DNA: TGTGCCAGCAGTTTAGGCGGGACTGGGGCCTACGAGCAGTACTTC. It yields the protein CASSLGGTGAYEQYF.

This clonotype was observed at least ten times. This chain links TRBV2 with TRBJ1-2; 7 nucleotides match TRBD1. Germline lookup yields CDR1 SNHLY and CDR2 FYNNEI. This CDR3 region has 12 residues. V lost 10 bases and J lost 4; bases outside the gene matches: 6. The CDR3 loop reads CAMRTGGYGYTF. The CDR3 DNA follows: TGTGCCATGCGGACAGGCGGCTATGGCTACACCTTC. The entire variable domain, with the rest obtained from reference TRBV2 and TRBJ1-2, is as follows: EPEVTQTPSHQVTQMGQEVILRCVPISNHLYFYWYRQILGQKVEFLVSFYNNEISEKSEIFDDQFSVERPDGSNFTLKIRSTKLEDSAMYFCAMRTGGYGYTFGSGTRLTVV.

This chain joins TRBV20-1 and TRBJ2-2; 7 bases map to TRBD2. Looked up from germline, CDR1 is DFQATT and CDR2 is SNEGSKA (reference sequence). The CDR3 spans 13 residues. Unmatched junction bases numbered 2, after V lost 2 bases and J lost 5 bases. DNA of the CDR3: TGCAGTGCTAGAAACGGGGGGACCGGGGAGCTGTTTTTT. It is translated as CSARNGGTGELFF.

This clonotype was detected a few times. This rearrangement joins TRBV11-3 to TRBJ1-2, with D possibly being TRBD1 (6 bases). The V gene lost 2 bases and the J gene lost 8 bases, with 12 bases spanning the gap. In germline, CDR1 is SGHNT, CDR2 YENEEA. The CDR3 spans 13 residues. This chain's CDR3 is CASSLTGSWGYTF. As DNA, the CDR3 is TGTGCCAGCAGCTTAACAGGGAGTTGGGGCTACACCTTC.

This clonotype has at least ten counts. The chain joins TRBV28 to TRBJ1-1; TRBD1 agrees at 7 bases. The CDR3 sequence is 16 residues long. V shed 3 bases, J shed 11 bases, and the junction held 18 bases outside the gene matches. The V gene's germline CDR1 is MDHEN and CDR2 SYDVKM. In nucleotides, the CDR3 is TGTGCCAGCAGTTTCGAATCCGGGACAGCCCAGCTAGGGGCTTTCTTT. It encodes CASSFESGTAQLGAFF.

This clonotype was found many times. The CDR3 DNA follows: TGTGCCAGCAGCTTAGCGCTCTTAGATACGCAGTATTTT. It specifies CASSLALLDTQYF. The gene calls are TRBV7-8 and TRBJ2-3; no firm D call. Germline-derived CDR1 and CDR2 are SGHVS and FQNEAQ. V was cut by 0 bases and J by 5 bases, with 6 bases left in between. There are 13 residues in the CDR3.

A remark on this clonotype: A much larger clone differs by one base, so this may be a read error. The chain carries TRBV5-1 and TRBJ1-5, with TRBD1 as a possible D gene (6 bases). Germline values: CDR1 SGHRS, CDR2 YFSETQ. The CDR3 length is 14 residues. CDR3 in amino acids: CASSLGGQSQPQNF. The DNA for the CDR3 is TGCGCCAGCAGCTTAGGGGGGCAGAGTCAGCCCCAGAATTTT.

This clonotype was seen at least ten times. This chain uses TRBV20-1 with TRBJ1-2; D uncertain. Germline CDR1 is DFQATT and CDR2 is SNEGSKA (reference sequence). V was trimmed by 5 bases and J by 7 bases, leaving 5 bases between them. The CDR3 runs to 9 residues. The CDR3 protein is CSALPGYTF. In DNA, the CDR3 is TGCAGTGCTTTGCCTGGCTACACCTTC.

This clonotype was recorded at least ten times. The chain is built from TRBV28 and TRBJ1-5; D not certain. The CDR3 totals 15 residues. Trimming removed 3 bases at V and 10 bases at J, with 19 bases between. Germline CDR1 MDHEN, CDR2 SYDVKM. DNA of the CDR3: TGTGCCAGCAGTTTTGTGGGGAGGTGGGATAGACCCCAGCATTTT. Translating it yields CASSFVGRWDRPQHF.

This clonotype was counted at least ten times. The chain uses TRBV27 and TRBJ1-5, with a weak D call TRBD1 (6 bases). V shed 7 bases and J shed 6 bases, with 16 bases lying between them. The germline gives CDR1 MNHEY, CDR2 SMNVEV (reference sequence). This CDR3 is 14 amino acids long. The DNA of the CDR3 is TGTGCCAGCAAAATATACCAGGGGTCTCAGCCCCAGCATTTT. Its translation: CASKIYQGSQPQHF.

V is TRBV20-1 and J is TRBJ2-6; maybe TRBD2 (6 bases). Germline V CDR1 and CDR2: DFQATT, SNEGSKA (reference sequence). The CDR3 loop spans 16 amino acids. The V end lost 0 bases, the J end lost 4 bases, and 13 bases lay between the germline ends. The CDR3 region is CSARDPLGGGANVLTF. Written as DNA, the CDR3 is TGCAGTGCTAGAGACCCTTTGGGAGGCGGGGCCAACGTCCTGACTTTC.

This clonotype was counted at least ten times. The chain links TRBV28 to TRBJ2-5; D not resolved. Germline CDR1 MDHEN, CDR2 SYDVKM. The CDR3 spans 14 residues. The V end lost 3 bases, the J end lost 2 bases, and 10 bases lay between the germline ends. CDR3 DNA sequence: TGTGCCAGCAGTTTCCGACTGGTACAAGAGACCCAGTACTTC. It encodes CASSFRLVQETQYF.

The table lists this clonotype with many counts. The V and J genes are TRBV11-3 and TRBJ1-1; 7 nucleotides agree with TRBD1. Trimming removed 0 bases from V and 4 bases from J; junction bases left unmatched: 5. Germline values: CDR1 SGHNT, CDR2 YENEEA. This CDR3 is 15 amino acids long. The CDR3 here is CASSLDQGGFTEAFF. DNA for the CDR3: TGTGCCAGCAGCTTAGATCAAGGGGGCTTCACTGAAGCTTTCTTT.

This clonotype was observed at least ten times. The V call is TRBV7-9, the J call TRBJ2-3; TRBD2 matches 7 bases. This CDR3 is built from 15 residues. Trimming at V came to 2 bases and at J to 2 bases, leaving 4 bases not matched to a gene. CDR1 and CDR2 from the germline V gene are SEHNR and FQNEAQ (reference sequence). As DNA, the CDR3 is TGTGCCAGCAGCTTATATCTAGCGGTCACAGATACGCAGTATTTT. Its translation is CASSLYLAVTDTQYF.

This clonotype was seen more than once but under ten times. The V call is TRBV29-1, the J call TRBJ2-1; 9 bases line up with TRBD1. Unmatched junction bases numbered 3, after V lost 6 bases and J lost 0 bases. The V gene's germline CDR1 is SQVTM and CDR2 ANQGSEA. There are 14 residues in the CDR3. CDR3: CSVGTGSSYNEQFF. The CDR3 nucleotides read TGCAGCGTAGGGACAGGGAGCTCCTACAATGAGCAGTTCTTC.

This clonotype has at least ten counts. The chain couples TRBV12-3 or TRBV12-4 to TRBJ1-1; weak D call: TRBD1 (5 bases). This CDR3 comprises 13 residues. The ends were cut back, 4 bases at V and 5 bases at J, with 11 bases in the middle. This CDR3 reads CASSSTEGTEAFF. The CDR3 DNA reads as TGTGCCAGCAGTTCCACAGAGGGGACTGAAGCTTTCTTT.

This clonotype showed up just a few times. This CDR3 is CASSFTGTGDSPLHF. In DNA, the CDR3 is TGCGCCAGCAGCTTTACCGGGACAGGGGATTCACCCCTCCACTTT. The chain uses TRBV5-1 and TRBJ1-6, with TRBD1 identical over 10 bases. With V trimmed by 2 bases and J by 8 bases, 4 bases remained unmatched. Germline CDR1 and CDR2: SGHRS and YFSETQ. The CDR3 covers 15 residues.

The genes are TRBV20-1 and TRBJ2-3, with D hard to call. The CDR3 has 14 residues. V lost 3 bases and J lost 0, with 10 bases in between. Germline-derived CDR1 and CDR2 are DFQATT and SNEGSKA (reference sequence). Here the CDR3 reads CSASKIGSTDTQYF. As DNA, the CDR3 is TGCAGTGCTAGTAAAATTGGGAGCACAGATACGCAGTATTTT.

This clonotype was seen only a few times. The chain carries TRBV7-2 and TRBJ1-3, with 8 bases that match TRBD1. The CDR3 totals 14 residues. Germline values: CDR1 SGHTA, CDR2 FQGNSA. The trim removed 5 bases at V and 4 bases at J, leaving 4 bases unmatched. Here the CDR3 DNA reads TGTGCCAGCAGCGCAGGGGGCAAAGGAAACACCATATATTTT. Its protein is CASSAGGKGNTIYF.

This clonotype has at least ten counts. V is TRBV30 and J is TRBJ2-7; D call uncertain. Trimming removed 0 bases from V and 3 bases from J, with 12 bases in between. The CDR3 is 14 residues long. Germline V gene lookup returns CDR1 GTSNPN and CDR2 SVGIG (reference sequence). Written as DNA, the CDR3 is TGTGCCTGGAGTGTAAGACATAAGGGCTACGAGCAGTACTTC. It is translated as CAWSVRHKGYEQYF. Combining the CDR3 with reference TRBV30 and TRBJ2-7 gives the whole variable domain SQTIHQWPATLVQPVGSPLSLECTVEGTSNPNLYWYRQAAGRGLQLLFYSVGIGQISSEVPQNLSASRPQDRQFILSSKKLLLSDSGFYLCAWSVRHKGYEQYFGPGTRLTVT.

The CDR3 loop is CASSLLNTGREFF. The CDR3 nucleotides are TGTGCCAGCAGCTTACTAAACACGGGGCGGGAGTTCTTC. The chain combines TRBV11-3 with TRBJ2-1, with D possibly being TRBD1 or TRBD2 (5 bases each). Germline-derived CDR1 and CDR2 are SGHNT and YENEEA. The CDR3 sequence is 13 residues long. The V and J ends lost 2 bases and 14 bases respectively, with 16 bases between them.